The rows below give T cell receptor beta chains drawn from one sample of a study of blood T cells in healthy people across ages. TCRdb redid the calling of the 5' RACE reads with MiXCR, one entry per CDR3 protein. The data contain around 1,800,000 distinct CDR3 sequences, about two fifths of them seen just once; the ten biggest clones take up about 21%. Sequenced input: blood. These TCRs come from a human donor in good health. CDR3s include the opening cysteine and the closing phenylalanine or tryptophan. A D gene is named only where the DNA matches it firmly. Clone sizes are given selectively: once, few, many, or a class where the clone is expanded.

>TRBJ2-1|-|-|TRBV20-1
TGCAGTGCTCACCCCTCAGGCTACAATGAGCAGTTCTTC
CSAHPSGYNEQFF
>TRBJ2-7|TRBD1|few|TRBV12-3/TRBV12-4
TGTGCCAGCAGCGACGGACAGGGTTGTTTCGAGCAGTACTTC
CASSDGQGCFEQYF
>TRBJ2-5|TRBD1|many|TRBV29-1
TGCAGCGTTGCGGGACAGCCACAAGAGACCCAGTACTTC
CSVAGQPQETQYF
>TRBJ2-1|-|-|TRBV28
TGTGCCAGCAGCCCTTGGGGGGCCGATGAGCAGTTCTTC
CASSPWGADEQFF
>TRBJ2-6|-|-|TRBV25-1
TGTGCCAGCAGTGATTGGGGGAATCCTGGCCGGGCCAACGTCCTGACTTTC
CASSDWGNPGRANVLTF
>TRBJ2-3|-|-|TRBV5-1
TGCGCCAGCGTCCTCCAGGAATCTAGCACAGATACGCAGTATTTT
CASVLQESSTDTQYF
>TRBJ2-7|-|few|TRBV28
TGTGCCAGCAGTTTCGGGAATGGCGAGCAGTACTTC
CASSFGNGEQYF
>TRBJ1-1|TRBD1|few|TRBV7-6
TGTGCCAGCAGCTTAGGGACAGGGGGCTCTGAAGCTTTCTTT
CASSLGTGGSEAFF
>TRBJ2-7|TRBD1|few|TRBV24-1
TGTGCCACCAGTGATTCTGCCGGGACAGGGGAGAGCGAGCAGTACTTC
CATSDSAGTGESEQYF
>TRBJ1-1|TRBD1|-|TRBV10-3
TGTGCCATCAGTGAGTCCCAGGGGGCGTTTGGGACTGAAGCTTTCTTT
CAISESQGAFGTEAFF
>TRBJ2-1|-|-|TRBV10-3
TGCGCCATCAATATCACCGGGACTTACAATGAGCAGTTCTTC
CAINITGTYNEQFF